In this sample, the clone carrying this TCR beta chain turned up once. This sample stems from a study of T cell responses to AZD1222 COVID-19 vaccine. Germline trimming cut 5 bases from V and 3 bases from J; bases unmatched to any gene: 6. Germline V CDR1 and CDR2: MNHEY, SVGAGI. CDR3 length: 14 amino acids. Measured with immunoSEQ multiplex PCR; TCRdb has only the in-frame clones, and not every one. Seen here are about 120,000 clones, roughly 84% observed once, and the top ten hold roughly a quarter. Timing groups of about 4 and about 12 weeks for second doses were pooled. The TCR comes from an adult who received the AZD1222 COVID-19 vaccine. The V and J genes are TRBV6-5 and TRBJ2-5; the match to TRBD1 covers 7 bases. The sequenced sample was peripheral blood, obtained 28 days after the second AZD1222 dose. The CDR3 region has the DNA TGTGCCAGCAGTCCACGGGACAGAAAAGAGACCCAGTACTTC. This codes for CASSPRDRKETQYF.